This T cell receptor (beta chain) was sequenced in a study of cytomegalovirus exposure and HLA in healthy donors. Use of 60 Vbeta and 13 Jbeta primers characterized the PCR. TCRdb's copy holds only in-frame clones and misses some; the assay was immunoSEQ multiplex PCR. The repertoire holds some 140,000 clones, with around 80% as singletons. Germline CDR1 SGHRS, CDR2 YFSETQ. Germline trimming cut 5 bases from V and 2 bases from J; bases unmatched to any gene: 3. CDR3 length: 15 amino acids. Sequenced: PBMCs. The rearrangement links TRBV5-1 to TRBJ2-5, with TRBD2 matching over 13 bases. This receptor was identified in a woman between 50 and 59 years old in good health and CMV-seropositive. The CDR3 DNA reads as TGCGCCAGCAGTTTACTAGCGGGGGGGCAAGAGACCCAGTACTTC. It is translated as CASSLLAGGQETQYF.